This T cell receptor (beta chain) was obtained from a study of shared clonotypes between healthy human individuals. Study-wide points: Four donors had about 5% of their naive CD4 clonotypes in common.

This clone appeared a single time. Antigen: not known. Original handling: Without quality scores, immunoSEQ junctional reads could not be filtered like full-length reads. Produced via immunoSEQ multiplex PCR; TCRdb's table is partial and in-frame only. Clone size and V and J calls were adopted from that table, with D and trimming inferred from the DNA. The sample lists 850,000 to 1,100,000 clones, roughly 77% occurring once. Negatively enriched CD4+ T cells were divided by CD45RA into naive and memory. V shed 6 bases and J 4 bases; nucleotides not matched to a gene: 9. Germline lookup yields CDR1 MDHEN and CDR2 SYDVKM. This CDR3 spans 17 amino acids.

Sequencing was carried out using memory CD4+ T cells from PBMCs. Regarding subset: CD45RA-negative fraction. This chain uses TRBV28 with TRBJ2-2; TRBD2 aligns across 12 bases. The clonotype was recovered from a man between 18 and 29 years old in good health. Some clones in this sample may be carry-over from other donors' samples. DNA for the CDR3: TGTGCCAGCAGCCCCCCTAGCGGGAGGGTGGGCACCGGGGAGCTGTTTTTT. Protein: CASSPPSGRVGTGELFF.